A single sample is the source of the 27 T cell receptor beta chains below, sequenced in a study of breast tumors, draining lymph nodes, adjacent tissues. TCRdb passed the multiplex PCR reads through MiXCR, listing each CDR3 protein once. Seen here are roughly 130,000 distinct CDR3 sequences, about 20% observed once, and the top ten hold approximately 3.5%. The lymph nodes were axillary draining lymph nodes from breast cancer patients. The sequencing sample was made of axillary lymph node tissue. The origin of the receptors is a female donor with breast cancer. Some clones in this sample may be carry-over from other donors' samples.

This clonotype was found a few times. The chain combines TRBV3-1 with TRBJ1-2; D may be TRBD1 (5 bases). Looked up from germline, CDR1 is LGHDT and CDR2 is YNNKEL (reference sequence). This CDR3 has 16 amino acids. Trimming cost V 0 bases and J 8 bases, with 19 bases left between them. The DNA of the CDR3 is TGTGCCAGCAGCCAAGAAGTGACCGGGGCTTATAGGGGCTACACCTTC. Translating it yields CASSQEVTGAYRGYTF.

Concerning this clonotype itself: A much larger clone differs by one base, so this may be a read error. This sequence joins TRBV7-2 and TRBJ2-3, with D possibly being TRBD1 (5 bases). TRBJ1-5 explains the end of the DNA better; the J call may be wrong. The CDR3 contains 15 residues. Per the germline V gene, CDR1 is SGHTA and CDR2 is FQGNSA. CDR3 amino acids: CASSSQEGRTDTQHF. The CDR3 DNA is TGTGCCAGCAGCTCCCAGGAGGGGCGCACAGATACGCAGCATTTT.

The table lists this clonotype with many counts. The gene calls are TRBV5-4 and TRBJ2-5; TRBD1 aligns across 8 bases. Per germline, CDR1 SGHNT and CDR2 YYREEE (reference sequence). V gave up 3 bases and J gave up 4 bases; unmatched junction bases: 8. CDR3 length equals 15 residues. CDR3 nucleotide sequence: TGTGCCAGCAGCTCTTCCAGGGGGCTCGGAGAGACCCAGTACTTC. Amino acids: CASSSSRGLGETQYF. Using reference TRBV5-4 and TRBJ2-5 for the parts outside the CDR3, the full variable domain is ETGVTQSPTHLIKTRGQQVTLRCSSQSGHNTVSWYQQALGQGPQFIFQYYREEENGRGNFPPRFSGLQFPNYSSELNVNALELDDSALYLCASSSSRGLGETQYFGPGTRLLVL.

This clonotype was recorded at least ten times. This chain connects TRBV7-9 to TRBJ1-2; TRBD1 matches at 7 bases. The germline V gene encodes CDR1 SEHNR and CDR2 FQNEAQ (reference sequence). The CDR3 runs to 15 residues. J was trimmed by 3 bases and V by 6 bases; bases with no gene match: 10. The CDR3 coding sequence is TGTGCCAGCAGGGCTGGACAGGCAAGGGACTATGGCTACACCTTC. As protein: CASRAGQARDYGYTF.

This clonotype was picked up many times. V gene TRBV7-2 combines with J gene TRBJ1-5; D is possibly TRBD1 (5 bases). The V end lost 3 bases, the J end lost 4 bases, and 7 bases lay between the germline ends. Germline CDR1 SGHTA, CDR2 FQGNSA. The CDR3 is 13 amino acids. CDR3 protein: CASSLSGNQPQHF. The CDR3 bases are TGTGCCAGCAGCTTGTCAGGGAATCAGCCCCAGCATTTT.

This clonotype was picked up many times. V and J are TRBV7-9 and TRBJ1-2, with D possibly being TRBD1 (5 bases). CDR3 length: 14 residues. V lost 4 bases and J lost 4, with 13 bases in between. Germline V CDR1 and CDR2: SEHNR, FQNEAQ (reference sequence). In nucleotides, the CDR3 is TGTGCCAGCAGCTCCAACAGGTGGGGCTATGGCTACACCTTC. Amino acid sequence: CASSSNRWGYGYTF. The full variable domain, completed using reference TRBV7-9 and TRBJ1-2, is DTGVSQNPRHKITKRGQNVTFRCDPISEHNRLYWYRQTLGQGPEFLTYFQNEAQLEKSRLLSDRFSAERPKGSFSTLEIQRTEQGDSAMYLCASSSNRWGYGYTFGSGTRLTVV.

This chain uses TRBV11-2 with TRBJ2-2, with D unclear. V was cut by 0 bases and J by 7 bases, with 9 bases left in between. The CDR3 totals 14 residues. Germline V lookup: CDR1 SGHAT, CDR2 FQNNGV. CDR3 sequence: CASSLDRRVGELFF. For the CDR3, the DNA is TGTGCCAGCAGCTTAGATCGGAGAGTCGGGGAGCTGTTTTTT.

The rearrangement uses TRBV6-1 and TRBJ2-6, with D possibly TRBD2 on 6 matching bases. Deletions cut 7 bases from V and 4 bases from J, with 11 bases between. This CDR3 is built from 14 residues. Germline CDR1 is MNHNS and CDR2 is SASEGT. The CDR3 DNA sequence: TGTGCCAGCACCCCGCGGGACGGGGCCAACGTCCTGACTTTC. Residues: CASTPRDGANVLTF.

This clonotype has ten or more counts. The chain links TRBV7-6 to TRBJ1-4; D is uncertain. CDR1 SGHVS and CDR2 FNYEAQ come from the germline V gene. Deletions cut 2 bases from V and 8 bases from J, with 6 bases between. The CDR3 loop spans 12 amino acids. In nucleotides, the CDR3 is TGTGCCAGCAGCTTATCGGCAGAAAAACTGTTTTTT. Its protein product is CASSLSAEKLFF.

Many counts were recorded for this clonotype. This chain uses TRBV6-1 with TRBJ2-5; 11 bases are a match to TRBD2. CDR1 and CDR2 (germline): MNHNS, SASEGT. The CDR3 sequence is 16 residues long. After removal of 6 bases from V and 5 bases from J, the junction contained 11 bases not matched to a gene. In DNA form, the CDR3 reads TGTGCCAGCAGGAAATATAGCGGGGGGGCGGGTGAGACCCAGTACTTC. Translated, it gives CASRKYSGGAGETQYF.

This clonotype appeared many times. The gene calls are TRBV6-1 and TRBJ1-5; D may be TRBD1 (5 bases). Germline CDR1 is MNHNS and CDR2 is SASEGT. This CDR3 is 14 amino acids long. Trimming took off 4 bases at V and 4 bases at J, with 11 bases between the two ends. This chain's CDR3 is CASSGAGYNQPQHF. The CDR3 DNA follows: TGTGCCAGCAGTGGGGCAGGGTATAATCAGCCCCAGCATTTT.

This clonotype occurred many times. This chain joins TRBV12-3 or TRBV12-4 and TRBJ1-5; D is ambiguous. This CDR3 is built from 13 residues. V was trimmed by 6 bases and J by 5 bases, leaving 11 bases between them. Here the CDR3 DNA reads TGTGCCAGCAGCCTCACACCGGATCAGCCCCAGCATTTT. Translation gives CASSLTPDQPQHF.

This clonotype occurred many times. The rearrangement joins TRBV20-1 to TRBJ2-1; no clear D gene. Germline V gene sequence: CDR1 DFQATT, CDR2 SNEGSKA (reference sequence). The CDR3 length is 11 residues. The ends were cut back, 6 bases at V and 10 bases at J, with 13 bases in the middle. This CDR3 reads CSASSIPEQFF. CDR3 DNA sequence: TGCAGTGCCAGTAGTATCCCCGAGCAGTTCTTC.

At least ten counts were recorded for this clonotype. The chain carries TRBV5-1 and TRBJ2-3, with 9 bases identical to TRBD2. With 2 bases clipped from V and 6 bases from J, the junction kept 7 bases outside the gene matches. Germline V gives CDR1 SGHRS, CDR2 YFSETQ. The CDR3 runs 15 residues. The CDR3 DNA is TGCGCCAGCAGCTTTGGGATAGCGGGAGTCGATACGCAGTATTTT. Translating it yields CASSFGIAGVDTQYF.

This clonotype was seen at least ten times. This chain joins TRBV11-2 and TRBJ2-3; D is unresolved. The V and J ends lost 2 bases and 4 bases respectively, with 4 bases between them. This CDR3 comprises 12 residues. Germline V CDR1 and CDR2: SGHAT, FQNNGV. The DNA of the CDR3 is TGTGCCAGCAGCTTATTGCCAGATACGCAGTATTTT. Translating it yields CASSLLPDTQYF.

Ten or more counts support this clonotype. The V gene is TRBV5-1, the J gene TRBJ1-2; the D is unclear. The V and J ends lost 1 base and 0 bases respectively, with 7 bases between them. CDR3 size: 14 residues. Per germline, CDR1 SGHRS and CDR2 YFSETQ. The CDR3 reads CASSLRESNYGYTF. CDR3 coding DNA: TGCGCCAGCAGCTTGCGGGAATCTAACTATGGCTACACCTTC.

The chain uses TRBV7-8 and TRBJ2-6; D ambiguous. The CDR3 is 15 amino acids. The germline V and J ends were trimmed by 1 base and 2 bases, with 6 bases remaining between them. Germline V gene data show CDR1 as SGHVS and CDR2 as FQNEAQ. CDR3 nucleotides: TGTGCCAGCAGCTTAGTAGCCCCTGGGGCCAACGTCCTGACTTTC. Translated, it gives CASSLVAPGANVLTF. The full variable domain, with the rest looked up from reference TRBV7-8 and TRBJ2-6, is GAGVSQSPRYKVAKRGQDVALRCDPISGHVSLFWYQQALGQGPEFLTYFQNEAQLDKSGLPSDRFFAERPEGSVSTLKIQRTQQEDSAVYLCASSLVAPGANVLTFGAGSRLTVL.

There are many counts of this clonotype. This chain connects TRBV7-6 to TRBJ2-5, with TRBD1 matching over 7 bases. After removal of 5 bases from V and 4 bases from J, the junction contained 4 bases not matched to a gene. Germline CDR1 and CDR2: SGHVS and FNYEAQ. The CDR3 contains 13 residues. The CDR3 sequence: CASSSNRGETQYF. The CDR3 DNA reads TGTGCCAGCAGCAGCAACAGGGGAGAGACCCAGTACTTC.

Comment on this clonotype: Since a much larger clone is just one base distant, this may be a read error. The chain is built from TRBV3-1 and TRBJ2-7, with D hard to call. Germline V CDR1 and CDR2: LGHDT, YNNKEL (reference sequence). The CDR3 totals 13 residues. The CDR3 reads CASSQMSSHEQYF. CDR3 bases: TGTGCCAGCAGCCAAATGAGCTCCCACGAGCAGTACTTC.

The chain has TRBV7-2 and TRBJ1-1; 8 positions agree with TRBD1. CDR3 length: 16 residues. CDR1 and CDR2 (germline): SGHTA, FQGNSA. The V and J ends lost 4 bases and 5 bases, in that order; junction bases with no gene match: 12. This CDR3 reads CASSSITGGSFTEAFF. CDR3 bases: TGTGCCAGCAGCTCGATAACAGGGGGTAGTTTTACTGAAGCTTTCTTT.

This clonotype was found many times. CDR3 DNA sequence: TGCAGTGGTACCGGGGATATACCCACAGATACGCAGTATTTT. The encoded protein is CSGTGDIPTDTQYF. This chain joins TRBV20-1 and TRBJ2-3, with a tentative D call TRBD2 (5 bases). V was pared by 7 bases and J by 2 bases, with 16 bases between. Germline V gene data show CDR1 as DFQATT and CDR2 as SNEGSKA (reference sequence). There are 14 residues in the CDR3.

This clonotype was seen many times. V gene TRBV15 combines with J gene TRBJ1-2; D remains ambiguous. This CDR3 region has 16 residues. V gave up 0 bases and J gave up 5 bases, with 16 bases separating them. CDR1 and CDR2 from the germline V gene are LNHNV and YYDKDF (reference sequence). CDR3 coding DNA: TGTGCCACCAGCAGAGATGAGAGGGTTACTGCTTATGGCTACACCTTC. Encoded protein: CATSRDERVTAYGYTF.

The sample holds many counts of this clonotype. The chain has TRBV7-3 and TRBJ1-3; D possibly corresponds to TRBD1 (6 bases). The CDR3 spans 16 residues. The germline V gene encodes CDR1 SGHTA and CDR2 FQGTGA. With 4 bases removed from V and 0 bases from J, the gap between germline ends came to 13 bases. CDR3: CASSSTGPPSGNTIYF. The CDR3 DNA reads TGTGCCAGCAGCTCGACAGGACCGCCCTCTGGAAACACCATATATTTT.

On this clonotype: Because the CDR3 is missing its conserved closing phenylalanine or tryptophan, this is likely a read error. The chain couples TRBV28 to TRBJ1-5, with 7 bases matching TRBD1. CDR1 is MDHEN, CDR2 SYDVKM, per germline. This CDR3 is 14 amino acids long. V was clipped by 6 bases and J by 6 bases; unmatched bases: 8. CDR3 DNA sequence: TGTGCCAGCAGCAAACAGGGGCGGACTCAGCCCCAGCATTCT. Protein product: CASSKQGRTQPQHS.

This clonotype was recorded a few times. It may be a read error: a sequence one base away is much more abundant. Because the CDR3 is missing its conserved closing phenylalanine or tryptophan, this is likely a read error. The chain has TRBV2 and TRBJ2-7; D may be TRBD2 (6 bases). Trimming pared 0 bases from V and 6 bases from J, leaving 9 bases between. The germline V gene encodes CDR1 SNHLY and CDR2 FYNNEI. The CDR3 spans 13 residues. The DNA of the CDR3 is TGTGCCAGCAGTGAAGCGGGAGGACCCGAGCAGTACCTC. It encodes CASSEAGGPEQYL.

This clonotype was counted many times. The chain recombines TRBV3-1 with TRBJ2-7; D not resolved. The CDR3 is 12 amino acids. V was clipped by 2 bases and J by 2 bases, with 4 bases between them. Germline CDR1 and CDR2: LGHDT and YNNKEL (reference sequence). This CDR3 is CASSQTAYEQYF. The CDR3 DNA follows: TGTGCCAGCAGCCAAACAGCCTACGAGCAGTACTTC.

This clonotype was picked up many times. The J gene is TRBJ2-5, the V gene TRBV13; D is uncertain. Deletions cut 1 base from V and 5 bases from J, with 11 bases between. CDR1 is PRHDT and CDR2 is FYEKMQ in the germline V gene (reference sequence). CDR3 length equals 14 residues. The CDR3, as DNA: TGTGCCAGCAGCTTAGTGACTTTACCCGAGACCCAGTACTTC. The encoded protein is CASSLVTLPETQYF.